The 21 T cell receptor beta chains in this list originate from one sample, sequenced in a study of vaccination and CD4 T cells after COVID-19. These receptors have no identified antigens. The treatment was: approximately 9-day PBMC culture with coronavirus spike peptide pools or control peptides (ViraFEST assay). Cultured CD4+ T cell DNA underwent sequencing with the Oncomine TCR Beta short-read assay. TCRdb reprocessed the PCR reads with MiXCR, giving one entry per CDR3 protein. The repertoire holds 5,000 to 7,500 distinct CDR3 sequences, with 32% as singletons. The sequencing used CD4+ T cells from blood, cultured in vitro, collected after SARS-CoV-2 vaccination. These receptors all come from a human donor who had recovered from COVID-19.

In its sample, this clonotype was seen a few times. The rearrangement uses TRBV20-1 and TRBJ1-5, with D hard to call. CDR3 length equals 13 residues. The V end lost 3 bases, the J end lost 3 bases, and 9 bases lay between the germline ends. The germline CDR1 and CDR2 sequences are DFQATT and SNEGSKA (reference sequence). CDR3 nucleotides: TGCAGTGCTAGGTCGAGGATCAATCAGCCCCAGCATTTT. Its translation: CSARSRINQPQHF.

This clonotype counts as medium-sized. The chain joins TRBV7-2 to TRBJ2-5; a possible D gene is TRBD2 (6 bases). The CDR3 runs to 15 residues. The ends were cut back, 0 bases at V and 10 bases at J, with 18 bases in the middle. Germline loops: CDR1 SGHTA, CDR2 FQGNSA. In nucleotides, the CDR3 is TGTGCCAGCAGCTTAGCGATTGGGGTACGCGGGGACCAGTACTTC. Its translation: CASSLAIGVRGDQYF.

CDR3 in amino acids: CASSVIPTETQYF. The CDR3, as DNA: TGTGCCAGCAGTGTAATACCGACAGAGACCCAGTACTTC. V gene TRBV6-1 combines with J gene TRBJ2-5; D is undetermined. With 4 bases removed from V and 4 bases from J, the gap between germline ends came to 10 bases. In germline, CDR1 is MNHNS, CDR2 SASEGT. CDR3 length equals 13 residues.

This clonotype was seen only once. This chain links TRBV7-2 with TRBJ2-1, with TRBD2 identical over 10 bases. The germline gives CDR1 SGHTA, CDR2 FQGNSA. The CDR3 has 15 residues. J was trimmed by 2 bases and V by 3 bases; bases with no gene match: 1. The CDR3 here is CASSFLAGAYNEQFF. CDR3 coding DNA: TGTGCCAGCAGCTTCCTAGCGGGAGCCTACAATGAGCAGTTCTTC.

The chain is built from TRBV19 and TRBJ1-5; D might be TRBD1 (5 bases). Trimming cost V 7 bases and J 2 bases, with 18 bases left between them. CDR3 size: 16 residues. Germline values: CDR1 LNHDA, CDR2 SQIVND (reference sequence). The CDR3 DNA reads TGTGCCAGTATCCCATTGGGGGGAGTGGGCAATCAGCCCCAGCATTTT. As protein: CASIPLGGVGNQPQHF.

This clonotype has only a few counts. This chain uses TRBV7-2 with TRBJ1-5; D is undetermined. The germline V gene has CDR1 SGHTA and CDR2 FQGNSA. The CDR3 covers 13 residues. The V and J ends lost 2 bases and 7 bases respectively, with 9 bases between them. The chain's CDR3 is CASSLKGGQPQHF. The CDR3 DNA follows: TGTGCCAGCAGCTTAAAGGGCGGGCAGCCCCAGCATTTT. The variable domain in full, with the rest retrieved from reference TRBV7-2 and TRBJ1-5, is GAGVSQSPSNKVTEKGKDVELRCDPISGHTALYWYRQSLGQGLEFLIYFQGNSAPDKSGLPSDRFSAERTGGSVSTLTIQRTQQEDSAVYLCASSLKGGQPQHFGDGTRLSIL.

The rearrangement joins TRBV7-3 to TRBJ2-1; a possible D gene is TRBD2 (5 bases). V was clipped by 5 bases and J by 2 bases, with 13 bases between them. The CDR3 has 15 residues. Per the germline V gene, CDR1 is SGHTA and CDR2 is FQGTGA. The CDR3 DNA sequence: TGTGCCAGCAGCCAAAGCGGCAGCCCCTACAATGAGCAGTTCTTC. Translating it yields CASSQSGSPYNEQFF. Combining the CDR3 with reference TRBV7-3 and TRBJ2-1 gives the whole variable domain GAGVSQTPSNKVTEKGKYVELRCDPISGHTALYWYRQSLGQGPEFLIYFQGTGAADDSGLPNDRFFAVRPEGSVSTLKIQRTERGDSAVYLCASSQSGSPYNEQFFGPGTRLTVL.

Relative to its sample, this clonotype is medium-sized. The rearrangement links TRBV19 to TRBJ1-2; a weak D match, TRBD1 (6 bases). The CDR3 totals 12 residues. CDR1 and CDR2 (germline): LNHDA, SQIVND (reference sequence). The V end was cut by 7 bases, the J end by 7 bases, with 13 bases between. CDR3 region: CASTGASFGYTF. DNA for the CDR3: TGTGCCAGTACGGGGGCATCCTTTGGCTACACCTTC. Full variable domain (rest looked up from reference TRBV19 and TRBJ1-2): DGGITQSPKYLFRKEGQNVTLSCEQNLNHDAMYWYRQDPGQGLRLIYYSQIVNDFQKGDIAEGYSVSREKKESFPLTVTSAQKNPTAFYLCASTGASFGYTFGSGTRLTVV.

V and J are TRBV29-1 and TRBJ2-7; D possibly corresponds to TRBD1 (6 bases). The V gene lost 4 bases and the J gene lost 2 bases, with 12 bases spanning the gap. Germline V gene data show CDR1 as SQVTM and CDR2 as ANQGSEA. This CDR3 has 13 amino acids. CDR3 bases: TGCAGCGTTGGTCCACAGGGAACCTACGAGCAGTACTTC. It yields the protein CSVGPQGTYEQYF.

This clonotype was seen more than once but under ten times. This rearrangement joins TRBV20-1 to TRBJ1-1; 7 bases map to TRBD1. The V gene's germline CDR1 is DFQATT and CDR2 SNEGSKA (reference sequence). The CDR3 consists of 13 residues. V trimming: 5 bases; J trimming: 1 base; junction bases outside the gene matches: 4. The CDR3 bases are TGCAGTGCTTTCCGACAGGGGAACACTGAAGCTTTCTTT. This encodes CSAFRQGNTEAFF.

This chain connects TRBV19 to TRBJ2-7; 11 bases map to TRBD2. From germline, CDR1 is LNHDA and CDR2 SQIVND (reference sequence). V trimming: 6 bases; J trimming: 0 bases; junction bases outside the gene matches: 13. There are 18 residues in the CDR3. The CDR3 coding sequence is TGTGCCAGTAGCCGGACAGCTCCGGGACTAGCGGACTCCTACGAGCAGTACTTC. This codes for CASSRTAPGLADSYEQYF.

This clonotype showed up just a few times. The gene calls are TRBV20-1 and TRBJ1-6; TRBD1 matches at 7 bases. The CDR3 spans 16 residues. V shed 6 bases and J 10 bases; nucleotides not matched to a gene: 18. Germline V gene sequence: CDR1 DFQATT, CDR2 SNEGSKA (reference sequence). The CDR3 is CSANDRGTGDRSPLHF. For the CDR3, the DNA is TGCAGTGCAAACGACCGTGGCACAGGGGATAGGTCACCCCTCCACTTT.

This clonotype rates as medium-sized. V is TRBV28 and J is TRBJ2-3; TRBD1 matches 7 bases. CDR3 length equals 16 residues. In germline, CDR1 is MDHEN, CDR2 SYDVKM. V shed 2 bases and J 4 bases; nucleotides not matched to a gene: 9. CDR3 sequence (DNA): TGTGCCAGCAGTTTAGACAGGGCTCCACTCCCAGATACGCAGTATTTT. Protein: CASSLDRAPLPDTQYF.

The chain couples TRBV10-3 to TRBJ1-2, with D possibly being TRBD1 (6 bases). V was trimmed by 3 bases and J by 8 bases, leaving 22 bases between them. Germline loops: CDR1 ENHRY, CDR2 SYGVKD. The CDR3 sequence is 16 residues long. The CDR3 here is CAISDGRGGPKGGYTF. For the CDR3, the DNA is TGTGCCATCAGTGATGGAAGGGGGGGACCCAAGGGCGGCTACACCTTC.

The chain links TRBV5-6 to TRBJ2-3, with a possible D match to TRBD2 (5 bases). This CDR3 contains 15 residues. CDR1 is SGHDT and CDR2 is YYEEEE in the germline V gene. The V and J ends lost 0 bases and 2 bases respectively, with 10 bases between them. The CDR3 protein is CASSLGREYTDTQYF. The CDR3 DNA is TGTGCCAGCAGCTTGGGACGGGAATACACAGATACGCAGTATTTT.

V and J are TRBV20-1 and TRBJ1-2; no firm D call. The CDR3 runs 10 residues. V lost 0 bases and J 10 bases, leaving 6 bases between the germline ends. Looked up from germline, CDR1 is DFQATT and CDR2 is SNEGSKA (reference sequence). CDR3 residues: CSARDMVYTF. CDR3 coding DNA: TGCAGTGCTAGAGATATGGTCTACACCTTC.

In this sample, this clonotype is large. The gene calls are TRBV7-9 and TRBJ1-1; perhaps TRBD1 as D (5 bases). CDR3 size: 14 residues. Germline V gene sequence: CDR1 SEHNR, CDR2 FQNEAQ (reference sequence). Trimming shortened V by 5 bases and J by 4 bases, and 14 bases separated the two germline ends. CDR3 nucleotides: TGTGCCAGCAGCCCCTTGGGGCGCAGCACTGAAGCTTTCTTT. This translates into CASSPLGRSTEAFF.

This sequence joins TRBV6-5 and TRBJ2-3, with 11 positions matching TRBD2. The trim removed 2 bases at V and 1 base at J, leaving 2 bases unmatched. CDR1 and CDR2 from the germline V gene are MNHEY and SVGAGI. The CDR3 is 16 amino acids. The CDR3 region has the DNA TGTGCCAGCAGTTACGGGGGACTAGCGGGCACAGATACGCAGTATTTT. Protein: CASSYGGLAGTDTQYF.

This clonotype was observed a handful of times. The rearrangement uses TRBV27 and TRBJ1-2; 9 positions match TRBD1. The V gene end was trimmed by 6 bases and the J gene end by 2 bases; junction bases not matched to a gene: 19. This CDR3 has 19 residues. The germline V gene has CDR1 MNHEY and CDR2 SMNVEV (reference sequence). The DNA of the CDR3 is TGTGCCAGCAGCCCCGGACAGGGGAAGTCGGGGCGTACCAACTATGGCTACACCTTC. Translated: CASSPGQGKSGRTNYGYTF.

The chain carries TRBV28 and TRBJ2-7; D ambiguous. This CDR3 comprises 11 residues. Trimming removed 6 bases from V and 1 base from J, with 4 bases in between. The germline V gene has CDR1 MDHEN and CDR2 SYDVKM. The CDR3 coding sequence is TGTGCCAGCAGAGAATCCTACGAGCAGTACTTC. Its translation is CASRESYEQYF. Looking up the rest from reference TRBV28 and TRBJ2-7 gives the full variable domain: DVKVTQSSRYLVKRTGEKVFLECVQDMDHENMFWYRQDPGLGLRLIYFSYDVKMKEKGDIPEGYSVSREKKERFSLILESASTNQTSMYLCASRESYEQYFGPGTRLTVT.

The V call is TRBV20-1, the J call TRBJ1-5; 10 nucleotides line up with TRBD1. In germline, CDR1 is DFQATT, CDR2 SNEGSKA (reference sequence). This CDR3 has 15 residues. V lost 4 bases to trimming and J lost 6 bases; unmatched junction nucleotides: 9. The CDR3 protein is CSAKPGQGFTQPQHF. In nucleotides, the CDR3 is TGCAGTGCTAAACCGGGACAGGGGTTCACTCAGCCCCAGCATTTT.